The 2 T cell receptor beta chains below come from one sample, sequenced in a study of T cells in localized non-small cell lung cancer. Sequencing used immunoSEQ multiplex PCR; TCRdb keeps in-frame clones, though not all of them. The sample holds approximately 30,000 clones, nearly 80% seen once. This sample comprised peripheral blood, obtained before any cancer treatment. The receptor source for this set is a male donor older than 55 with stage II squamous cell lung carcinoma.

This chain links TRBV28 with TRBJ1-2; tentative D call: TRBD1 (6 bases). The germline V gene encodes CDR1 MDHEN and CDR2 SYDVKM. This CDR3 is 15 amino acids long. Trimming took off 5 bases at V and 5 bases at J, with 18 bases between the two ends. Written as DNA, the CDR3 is TGTGCCAGCAGTGGCCGAGGGGGAATAGGGTATGGCTACACCTTC. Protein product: CASSGRGGIGYGYTF.

The DNA for the CDR3 is TGCGCCAGCAGCTTGGAACCCAGCCATGAGCAGTTCTTC. Translating gives CASSLEPSHEQFF. The genes are TRBV5-1 and TRBJ2-1; D is ambiguous. The CDR3 length is 13 residues. Germline V gene lookup returns CDR1 SGHRS and CDR2 YFSETQ. V was clipped by 0 bases and J by 8 bases, with 9 bases between them.